This TCR beta chain comes out of a study of beta chain features in type 1 diabetes. Background on the study: There were about 110,000,000 sorted cells examined across all samples.

Between the trimmed V and J ends, which lost 0 bases and 5 bases, there was a span of 12 bases. Looked up from germline, CDR1 is SGHRS and CDR2 is YFSETQ. The CDR3 sequence is 14 residues long. Isolated RNA was reverse transcribed in full, so expressed TCRB transcripts were sequenced. Clones were read by immunoSEQ multiplex PCR, and TCRdb kept only the in-frame ones, dropping some. This sample carries a few hundred thousand clones, more than 12% of them seen once, and the ten largest clones take about 0.018%. Sequencing input: naive CD4+ T cells from blood. The V and J genes are TRBV5-1 and TRBJ2-7, with D tentatively TRBD1 (6 bases). This sequence originates from a woman between 18 and 29 years old in good health. The CDR3 DNA follows: TGCGCCAGCAGCTTGGGTCAGGGGATCAACGAGCAGTACTTC. Translation: CASSLGQGINEQYF.